This entry lists 30 T cell receptor beta chains sequenced from one sample in a study of blood T cell repertoires in COVID-19. Sequencing used immunoSEQ multiplex PCR; TCRdb keeps in-frame clones, though not all of them. In the table there are over 85,000 clones, 65% to 80% of which are singletons. The sample comprised peripheral blood. The receptors originated from a woman aged 55 to 70 with acute or convalescent COVID-19.

The table lists this clone with a few counts. V gene TRBV2 combines with J gene TRBJ1-5; D might be TRBD1 (5 bases). The CDR3 is 15 amino acids. Germline lookup yields CDR1 SNHLY and CDR2 FYNNEI. Trimming took 5 bases from V and 2 from J, leaving 13 bases between them. As DNA, the CDR3 is TGTGCCAGCAGTTCACAGCTAGGGGGCAATCAGCCCCAGCATTTT. The encoded protein is CASSSQLGGNQPQHF.

This clone came up a few times. In DNA form, the CDR3 reads TGTGCCAGTAGCGGGACCCTCCGACAGGGGGAACACTATGGCTACACCTTC. It codes for CASSGTLRQGEHYGYTF. V and J are TRBV19 and TRBJ1-2, with 9 bases that match TRBD1. The CDR3 sequence is 17 residues long. V was clipped by 6 bases and J by 3 bases; unmatched bases: 14. CDR1 and CDR2 from the germline V gene are LNHDA and SQIVND (reference sequence).

V is TRBV9 and J is TRBJ1-1; D ambiguous. This CDR3 comprises 13 residues. V gave up 2 bases and J gave up 2 bases, with 7 bases separating them. The germline V gene has CDR1 SGDLS and CDR2 YYNGEE. CDR3 nucleotide sequence: TGTGCCAGCAGCGTTTTATCTAACACTGAAGCTTTCTTT. It encodes CASSVLSNTEAFF.

This sequence joins TRBV7-2 and TRBJ1-6, with TRBD1 matching over 8 bases. The CDR3 contains 15 residues. The V gene end was trimmed by 5 bases and the J gene end by 9 bases; junction bases not matched to a gene: 9. The germline V gene encodes CDR1 SGHTA and CDR2 FQGNSA. CDR3 sequence: CASSKRQGTGSPLHF. CDR3 nucleotides: TGTGCCAGCAGCAAAAGACAGGGGACCGGTTCACCCCTCCACTTT.

The rearrangement uses TRBV30 and TRBJ1-6; D possibly corresponds to TRBD1 (5 bases). Germline V gives CDR1 GTSNPN, CDR2 SVGIG (reference sequence). The CDR3 is 17 residues long. V gave up 0 bases and J gave up 3 bases, with 15 bases separating them. In DNA form, the CDR3 reads TGTGCCTGGAGTGTACCGGGGGGGAAAATCTATAATTCACCCCTCCACTTT. Translation: CAWSVPGGKIYNSPLHF.

This sequence joins TRBV5-6 and TRBJ1-2, with 9 bases identical to TRBD1. With V trimmed by 2 bases and J by 7 bases, 3 bases remained unmatched. Germline CDR1 is SGHDT and CDR2 is YYEEEE. This CDR3 comprises 13 residues. CDR3 DNA: TGTGCCAGCAGCTTACAGGGGGCGACTGGCTACACCTTC. Protein sequence: CASSLQGATGYTF.

The chain recombines TRBV21-1 with TRBJ1-5. TRBV21-1 is termed a pseudogene. CDR3 length equals 17 residues. CDR3 loop: CASSKTANRRRKKPQHF. The CDR3 coding sequence is TGTGCCAGCAGCAAAACGGCGAACAGACGGAGGAAGAAGCCCCAGCATTTT.

The chain links TRBV2 to TRBJ2-1; 8 bases are a match to TRBD2. Unmatched junction bases numbered 6, after V lost 4 bases and J lost 10 bases. Per germline, CDR1 SNHLY and CDR2 FYNNEI. CDR3 length: 13 residues. CDR3 residues: CASSGDRGGEQFF. The CDR3 nucleotides are TGTGCCAGCAGTGGGGACCGGGGGGGCGAGCAGTTCTTC.

V gene TRBV5-1 combines with J gene TRBJ2-7, with D possibly TRBD1 on 5 matching bases. V lost 5 bases to trimming and J lost 6 bases, with 12 bases between them. The CDR3 loop spans 12 amino acids. Germline V CDR1 and CDR2: SGHRS, YFSETQ. CDR3 bases: TGCGCCAGCAGTCTTGGACAAACCGAGCAGTACTTC. Residues: CASSLGQTEQYF. Combining the CDR3 with reference TRBV5-1 and TRBJ2-7 gives the whole variable domain KAGVTQTPRYLIKTRGQQVTLSCSPISGHRSVSWYQQTPGQGLQFLFEYFSETQRNKGNFPGRFSGRQFSNSRSEMNVSTLELGDSALYLCASSLGQTEQYFGPGTRLTVT.

This sequence joins TRBV24-1 and TRBJ1-1; no clear D gene. There are 12 residues in the CDR3. CDR1 and CDR2 from the germline V gene are KGHDR and SFDVKD. Deletions cut 7 bases from V and 7 bases from J, with 12 bases between. The CDR3 sequence is CATSAGSYEAFF. For the CDR3, the DNA is TGTGCCACCAGCGCAGGCTCGTATGAAGCTTTCTTT.

The J gene is TRBJ2-1, the V gene TRBV24-1; tentatively, D is TRBD2 (6 bases). Trimming removed 4 bases from V and 10 bases from J, with 13 bases in between. CDR1 is KGHDR and CDR2 is SFDVKD in the germline V gene. The CDR3 totals 13 residues. CDR3 DNA sequence: TGTGCCACCAGTGAATCCTTCCTAGCGGAGCAGTTCTTC. Translating gives CATSESFLAEQFF.

The rearrangement uses TRBV2 and TRBJ1-4, with a possible D match to TRBD1 (6 bases). The CDR3 spans 15 residues. Germline lookup yields CDR1 SNHLY and CDR2 FYNNEI. Trimming took off 2 bases at V and 4 bases at J, with 11 bases between the two ends. The CDR3 protein is CASSESGQINEKLFF. CDR3 in DNA: TGTGCCAGCAGTGAAAGCGGACAGATTAATGAAAAACTGTTTTTT.

CDR3 sequence reads: CATSRVRGVTDTQYF. The CDR3 coding sequence is TGTGCCACCAGCAGAGTACGGGGGGTCACAGATACGCAGTATTTT. The genes are TRBV15 and TRBJ2-3; 7 positions match TRBD2. Germline loops: CDR1 LNHNV, CDR2 YYDKDF (reference sequence). Trimming cost V 1 base and J 2 bases; bases outside gene matches: 3. The CDR3 runs 15 residues.

This chain links TRBV3-1 (or the pseudogene TRBV3-2) with TRBJ2-1, with 9 nucleotides matching TRBD1. Germline V gene data show CDR1 as LGHDT and CDR2 as YNNKEL (reference sequence). The CDR3 sequence is 14 residues long. With 6 bases clipped from V and 4 bases from J, the junction kept 4 bases outside the gene matches. CDR3 nucleotides: TGTGCCAGCAGTCAGACAGGGGGGTACAATGAGCAGTTCTTC. It is translated as CASSQTGGYNEQFF.

The chain couples TRBV7-2 to TRBJ2-7; 7 bases are shared with TRBD2. The length of the CDR3 is 15 residues. Germline CDR1 is SGHTA and CDR2 is FQGNSA. Trimming removed 5 bases from V and 0 bases from J; junction bases left unmatched: 7. Written as DNA, the CDR3 is TGTGCCAGCAGCGTAGACCGCGGGGGCTCCTACGAGCAGTACTTC. The encoded protein is CASSVDRGGSYEQYF.

V is TRBV5-6 and J is TRBJ1-3, with D possibly matching TRBD1 (6 bases). Germline CDR1 SGHDT, CDR2 YYEEEE. V shed 0 bases and J shed 3 bases, with 13 bases lying between them. This CDR3 is built from 16 residues. The CDR3: CASSLAGGRIGNTIYF. The CDR3 DNA reads as TGTGCCAGCAGCTTGGCCGGGGGGCGGATTGGAAACACCATATATTTT.

The V and J genes are TRBV2 and TRBJ2-7; D is uncertain. The V end lost 6 bases, the J end lost 2 bases, and 8 bases lay between the germline ends. Germline CDR1 is SNHLY and CDR2 is FYNNEI. The CDR3 covers 12 residues. The CDR3 coding sequence is TGTGCCAGCAGCGAGTCTACCTACGAGCAGTACTTC. As protein: CASSESTYEQYF.

V usage is TRBV13 and J usage is TRBJ1-6; D is ambiguous. Germline CDR1 reads PRHDT; CDR2 reads FYEKMQ (reference sequence). V was clipped by 5 bases and J by 9 bases, with 8 bases between them. The CDR3 has 12 residues. CDR3 DNA: TGTGCCAGCAGCCAACAGTCTTCACCCCTCCACTTT. It is translated as CASSQQSSPLHF.

The gene calls are TRBV20-1 and TRBJ1-5; TRBD1 might be the D (5 bases). Trimming shortened V by 3 bases and J by 3 bases, and 15 bases separated the two germline ends. Germline V gene sequence: CDR1 DFQATT, CDR2 SNEGSKA (reference sequence). The CDR3 is 15 amino acids. The CDR3: CSASLAGRINQPQHF. The DNA for the CDR3 is TGCAGTGCTAGTCTTGCAGGGAGGATCAATCAGCCCCAGCATTTT.

This chain joins TRBV29-1 and TRBJ2-4, with D maybe TRBD2 (6 bases). The V gene lost 5 bases and the J gene lost 1 base, with 15 bases spanning the gap. CDR3 length: 15 residues. Germline CDR1 SQVTM, CDR2 ANQGSEA. For the CDR3, the DNA is TGCAGCGTTACCTGGACTAACGGGGCCAAAAACATTCAGTACTTC. It codes for CSVTWTNGAKNIQYF.

This chain connects TRBV3-1 (or the pseudogene TRBV3-2) to TRBJ1-5, with 10 positions matching TRBD1. The CDR3 has 15 residues. CDR1 and CDR2 from the germline V gene are LGHDT and YNNKEL (reference sequence). The trim removed 1 base at V and 6 bases at J, leaving 3 bases unmatched. CDR3 region: CASSQGQGASQPQHF. The CDR3 coding sequence is TGTGCCAGCAGCCAAGGACAGGGGGCGTCTCAGCCCCAGCATTTT.

The chain combines TRBV6-6 with TRBJ2-1; unclear D gene. V was shortened by 5 bases and J by 7 bases, with 15 bases between the two germline ends. The CDR3 has 14 amino acids. Germline lookup yields CDR1 MNHNY and CDR2 SVGAGI (reference sequence). The CDR3 DNA sequence: TGTGCCAGCAGTAGCTCCTACGTCTCTAATGAGCAGTTCTTC. Translating it yields CASSSSYVSNEQFF.

The J gene is TRBJ2-5, the V gene TRBV20-1; D perhaps matches TRBD1 (6 bases). Germline assignment: CDR1 DFQATT and CDR2 SNEGSKA (reference sequence). This CDR3 is 13 amino acids long. Trimming stripped 3 bases from V and 2 bases from J, with 10 bases between. This CDR3 reads CSASHRDQETQYF. The DNA for the CDR3 is TGCAGTGCTAGTCACAGGGATCAAGAGACCCAGTACTTC.

The J gene is TRBJ1-5, the V gene TRBV7-2, with TRBD1 matching 9 bases. V lost 5 bases and J lost 7; bases outside the gene matches: 6. This CDR3 is built from 14 residues. Per germline, CDR1 SGHTA and CDR2 FQGNSA. CDR3: CASSPQGAGQPQHF. The CDR3 DNA sequence: TGTGCCAGCAGCCCACAGGGGGCTGGGCAGCCCCAGCATTTT.

This clone was seen only once. V is TRBV18 and J is TRBJ1-1; D is possibly TRBD1 (5 bases). From germline, CDR1 is KGHSH and CDR2 LQKENI. Trimming removed 3 bases from V and 0 bases from J, with 11 bases in between. CDR3 length equals 15 residues. CDR3 amino acids: CASSPQGRVNTEAFF. The CDR3 coding sequence is TGTGCCAGCTCACCCCAGGGTCGGGTGAACACTGAAGCTTTCTTT.

The chain couples TRBV9 to TRBJ1-3; 8 nucleotides agree with TRBD1. Germline V gene sequence: CDR1 SGDLS, CDR2 YYNGEE. Trimming at V came to 0 bases and at J to 3 bases, leaving 5 bases not matched to a gene. The CDR3 is made up of 16 amino acids. The CDR3 reads CASSVDQGAFGNTIYF. CDR3 DNA sequence: TGTGCCAGCAGCGTAGACCAGGGGGCTTTTGGAAACACCATATATTTT.

This clone turned up a few times. The V gene is TRBV7-9, the J gene TRBJ2-3; 10 bases line up with TRBD2. The CDR3 runs 15 residues. The ends lost 1 base at V and 11 bases at J; junction bases unmatched: 9. Germline CDR1 SEHNR, CDR2 FQNEAQ (reference sequence). In DNA form, the CDR3 reads TGTGCCAGCAGCTTAGTGGAGACTAGCGGGTTGAAGCAGTATTTT. Amino acid sequence: CASSLVETSGLKQYF.

The chain uses TRBV11-2 and TRBJ2-3; D is perhaps TRBD2 (5 bases). The germline V gene has CDR1 SGHAT and CDR2 FQNNGV. V was pared by 0 bases and J by 1 base, with 14 bases between. The CDR3 is made up of 17 amino acids. The CDR3, as DNA: TGTGCCAGCAGCTTAGATAATGGGATGAGGGGCACAGATACGCAGTATTTT. Translation gives CASSLDNGMRGTDTQYF.

For this clone: The junction does not match germline at one end; this may be a read error. The chain uses TRBV5-4 and TRBJ1-3; D is perhaps TRBD1 (5 bases). The CDR3 length is 16 residues. Germline assignment: CDR1 SGHNT and CDR2 YYREEE (reference sequence). CDR3 DNA sequence: TGTGCCAGCAGCAGCGCAGGGAGGACCTCTGGCAACACCATATATTTT. Amino acid sequence: CASSSAGRTSGNTIYF.

V usage is TRBV28 and J usage is TRBJ1-4; the match to TRBD1 covers 8 bases. The germline V gene has CDR1 MDHEN and CDR2 SYDVKM. This CDR3 is 15 amino acids long. V gave up 5 bases and J gave up 3 bases; unmatched junction bases: 5. The CDR3 DNA follows: TGTGCCAGCAGTCTCAGGGGACAGGCTAATGAAAAACTGTTTTTT. Protein product: CASSLRGQANEKLFF.